Shown below are 14 T cell receptor beta chains from a single sample sequenced in a study of identical twins. Using its own MiXCR run on the 5' RACE reads, TCRdb lists one record per CDR3 protein. The table has some 590,000 distinct CDR3 sequences, 9.6% seen once. These data were also filed under a second study, of yellow fever vaccine responses in identical twins.

Sequenced: PBMCs. The source of these receptors is a woman aged 18-35 years in good health.

This clonotype was counted between two and nine times. The CDR3 protein is CASSLPGLGLEYF. CDR3 bases: TGTGCCAGCAGTTTACCCGGGCTTGGCCTGGAGTACTTC. The rearrangement links TRBV28 to TRBJ2-7; no reliable D call. This CDR3 region has 13 residues. The V end was cut by 2 bases, the J end by 11 bases, with 16 bases between. In germline, CDR1 is MDHEN, CDR2 SYDVKM.

The chain links TRBV19 to TRBJ2-3, with 8 bases fitting TRBD2. The CDR3 totals 13 residues. Per germline, CDR1 LNHDA and CDR2 SQIVND (reference sequence). Trimming removed 5 bases from V and 11 bases from J; junction bases left unmatched: 9. The CDR3 loop is CASSPGGPNRQYF. The CDR3 region has the DNA TGTGCCAGTAGTCCGGGAGGGCCAAATAGGCAGTATTTT.

The V and J genes are TRBV2 and TRBJ1-4; D call uncertain. Germline V gene lookup returns CDR1 SNHLY and CDR2 FYNNEI. There are 12 residues in the CDR3. V lost 7 bases and J 4 bases, leaving 7 bases between the germline ends. CDR3 nucleotide sequence: TGTGCCAGCAAAACGCTTAATGAAAAACTGTTTTTT. Amino acids: CASKTLNEKLFF.

The table lists this clonotype with a few counts. The gene calls are TRBV7-2 and TRBJ2-5; D remains ambiguous. The V gene's germline CDR1 is SGHTA and CDR2 FQGNSA. CDR3 length equals 14 residues. Trimming removed 1 base at V and 5 bases at J, with 11 bases between. The CDR3 bases are TGTGCCAGCAGCTTAGTAGGCTTTTGGGAGACCCAGTACTTC. It is translated as CASSLVGFWETQYF.

J is TRBJ2-7 and V is TRBV3-1, with D perhaps TRBD1 (5 bases). V was clipped by 1 base and J by 4 bases, with 11 bases between them. This CDR3 is 14 amino acids long. Germline CDR1 LGHDT, CDR2 YNNKEL (reference sequence). CDR3 bases: TGTGCCAGCAGCCAAGTTGGGGCCTTATACGAGCAGTACTTC. It specifies CASSQVGALYEQYF.

The J gene is TRBJ2-1, the V gene TRBV11-1, with 16 bases lining up with TRBD2. The CDR3 length is 18 residues. Germline V gene data show CDR1 as SGHAT and CDR2 as FQDESV (reference sequence). With V trimmed by 4 bases and J by 9 bases, 12 bases remained unmatched. The CDR3 is CASSSFGTSGRADGEQFF. The CDR3 bases are TGTGCCAGCAGCTCATTTGGGACTAGCGGGAGGGCCGATGGTGAGCAGTTCTTC.

In this sample, this clonotype turned up many times. Here the CDR3 reads CSVQRGGLDPQYF. CDR3 coding DNA: TGCAGCGTCCAAAGGGGGGGTTTGGATCCGCAGTATTTT. The J gene is TRBJ2-3, the V gene TRBV29-1; D may be TRBD2 (7 bases). The CDR3 consists of 13 residues. Germline loops: CDR1 SQVTM, CDR2 ANQGSEA. V was trimmed by 6 bases and J by 10 bases, leaving 20 bases between them.

This clonotype appeared many times. The chain has TRBV29-1 and TRBJ1-1, with D uncertain. The V end lost 7 bases, the J end lost 0 bases, and 15 bases lay between the germline ends. This CDR3 contains 14 residues. Germline V gene data show CDR1 as SQVTM and CDR2 as ANQGSEA. The DNA for the CDR3 is TGCAGCGCCGAAGGAGGGAAGATGAACACTGAAGCTTTCTTT. Translated, it gives CSAEGGKMNTEAFF. The full variable domain, in which reference TRBV29-1 and TRBJ1-1 provide the parts outside the CDR3, is SAVISQKPSRDICQRGTSLTIQCQVDSQVTMMFWYRQQPGQSLTLIATANQGSEATYESGFVIDKFPISRPNLTFSTLTVSNMSPEDSSIYLCSAEGGKMNTEAFFGQGTRLTVV.

V is TRBV10-2 and J is TRBJ2-2; TRBD1 aligns across 10 bases. The CDR3 extends over 17 amino acids. Losses at the gene ends were 3 bases for V and 6 bases for J; bases not matched to a gene: 10. Germline V CDR1 and CDR2: WSHSY, SAAADI. CDR3 protein: CASSDSGGTGAAGELFF. The CDR3 DNA reads as TGCGCCAGCAGTGATTCTGGCGGGACAGGGGCTGCCGGGGAGCTGTTTTTT.

Comment on this clonotype: At one end, the junction sequence differs from germline, possibly due to a read error. The chain combines TRBV6-1 with TRBJ1-2; a possible D gene is TRBD1 (6 bases). CDR1 MNHNS and CDR2 SASEGT come from the germline V gene. This CDR3 contains 16 residues. CDR3 protein: CASTDGGSLRDYGYTF. In DNA form, the CDR3 reads TGTGCGAGCACGGATGGGGGCAGCCTGAGGGACTATGGCTACACCTTC.

This clonotype was recorded at least ten times. The chain is built from TRBV4-1 and TRBJ1-4; TRBD1 agrees at 7 bases. Germline values: CDR1 MGHRA, CDR2 YSYEKL. Unmatched junction bases numbered 8, after V lost 0 bases and J lost 7 bases. This CDR3 region has 16 residues. The DNA of the CDR3 is TGCGCCAGCAGCCAAGATCGCGCAGGGGGAGGTGAAAAACTGTTTTTT. This gives the protein CASSQDRAGGGEKLFF.

This clonotype was seen a few times. J is TRBJ2-6 and V is TRBV2, with D uncertain. Looked up from germline, CDR1 is SNHLY and CDR2 is FYNNEI. With 8 bases removed from V and 1 base from J, the gap between germline ends came to 9 bases. This CDR3 is 14 amino acids long. CDR3: CASRLGSGANVLTF. The CDR3 DNA follows: TGTGCCAGCCGCCTCGGGTCTGGGGCCAACGTCCTGACTTTC. The whole variable domain, remainder taken from reference TRBV2 and TRBJ2-6, is EPEVTQTPSHQVTQMGQEVILRCVPISNHLYFYWYRQILGQKVEFLVSFYNNEISEKSEIFDDQFSVERPDGSNFTLKIRSTKLEDSAMYFCASRLGSGANVLTFGAGSRLTVL.

This clonotype was counted ten times or more. This chain joins TRBV20-1 and TRBJ2-7; the D call may be TRBD1 or TRBD2 (5 bases each). The germline V gene encodes CDR1 DFQATT and CDR2 SNEGSKA (reference sequence). Trimming took off 7 bases at V and 2 bases at J, with 18 bases between the two ends. This CDR3 has 14 amino acids. The DNA for the CDR3 is TGCAGTGTAACTAAACTCGGGGCTGCCTACGAGCAGTACTTC. Protein: CSVTKLGAAYEQYF.

This chain connects TRBV7-9 to TRBJ2-6; no firm D call. From germline, CDR1 is SEHNR and CDR2 FQNEAQ (reference sequence). The V gene lost 1 base and the J gene lost 0 bases, with 10 bases spanning the gap. The CDR3 runs to 17 residues. CDR3 sequence: CASSLDSISSGANVLTF. CDR3 DNA sequence: TGTGCCAGCAGCTTAGACAGTATTTCCTCTGGGGCCAACGTCCTGACTTTC.